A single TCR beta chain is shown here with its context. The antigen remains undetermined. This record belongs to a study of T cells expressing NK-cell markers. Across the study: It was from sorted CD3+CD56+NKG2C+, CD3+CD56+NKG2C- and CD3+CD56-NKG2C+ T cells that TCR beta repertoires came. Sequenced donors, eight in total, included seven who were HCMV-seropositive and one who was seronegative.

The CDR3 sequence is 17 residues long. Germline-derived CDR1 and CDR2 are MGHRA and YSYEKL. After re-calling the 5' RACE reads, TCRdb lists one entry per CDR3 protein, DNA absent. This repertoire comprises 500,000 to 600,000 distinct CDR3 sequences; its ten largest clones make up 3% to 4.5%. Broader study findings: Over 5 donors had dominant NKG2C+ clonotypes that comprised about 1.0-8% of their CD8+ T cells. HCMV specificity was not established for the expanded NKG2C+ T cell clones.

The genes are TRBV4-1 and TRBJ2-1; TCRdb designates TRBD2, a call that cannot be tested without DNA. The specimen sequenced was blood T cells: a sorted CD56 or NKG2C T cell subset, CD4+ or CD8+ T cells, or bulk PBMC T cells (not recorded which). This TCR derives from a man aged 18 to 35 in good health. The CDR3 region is CASSQTLGSGRDNEQFF.